One and the same sample provided the 8 T cell receptor beta chains below, sequenced in a study of naive and memory T cell subsets. The SP2 primer and nested alpha and beta constant region primers amplified ligated cDNA in four rounds. MiXCR, run by TCRdb on the UMI-ligation and nested PCR reads, gives a single entry per CDR3 protein. The sample records under 35,000 distinct CDR3 sequences, 6.7% being singletons. Treatment noted: skin biopsy from PPD injection site in Mantoux-positive individual. An oligonucleotide containing a UMI was ligated to the 3' end of TCR cDNA. Here the sequenced sample was skin, taken from a tuberculin skin test site. These receptors were obtained from an adult in good health.

This clonotype was seen at least ten times. This chain joins TRBV20-1 and TRBJ1-2, with TRBD1 matching over 7 bases. Unmatched junction bases numbered 1, after V lost 6 bases and J lost 0 bases. The CDR3 runs to 12 residues. CDR1 is DFQATT, CDR2 SNEGSKA, per germline (reference sequence). The CDR3 protein is CSATGANYGYTF. CDR3 nucleotide sequence: TGCAGTGCAACAGGGGCTAACTATGGCTACACCTTC.

This clonotype was recorded at least ten times. J is TRBJ1-2 and V is TRBV20-1; D perhaps matches TRBD1 (5 bases). With 0 bases removed from V and 2 bases from J, the gap between germline ends came to 10 bases. Germline V gene lookup returns CDR1 DFQATT and CDR2 SNEGSKA (reference sequence). CDR3 size: 14 residues. The CDR3 DNA is TGCAGTGCTAGAGACAGGGTTACGAACTATGGCTACACCTTC. Translating it yields CSARDRVTNYGYTF.

This clonotype was counted between two and nine times. The genes are TRBV10-3 and TRBJ1-4; D unclear. Germline V gene sequence: CDR1 ENHRY, CDR2 SYGVKD. The CDR3 has 11 residues. V dropped 10 bases and J dropped 0 bases, with 3 bases sitting between them. In DNA form, the CDR3 reads TGTGCCACCTCAACTAATGAAAAACTGTTTTTT. Translated, it gives CATSTNEKLFF.

At least ten counts were recorded for this clonotype. This chain links TRBV12-3 or TRBV12-4 with TRBJ1-1; D is possibly TRBD1 (5 bases). The length of the CDR3 is 12 residues. The V end lost 5 bases, the J end lost 8 bases, and 12 bases lay between the germline ends. The DNA of the CDR3 is TGTGCCAGCAGTCGGGACGGTAGCGAAGCTTTCTTT. Its protein product is CASSRDGSEAFF.

The J gene is TRBJ2-7, the V gene TRBV29-1, with TRBD1 identical over 8 bases. The CDR3 has 15 amino acids. Germline V gives CDR1 SQVTM, CDR2 ANQGSEA. V gave up 1 base and J gave up 2 bases; unmatched junction bases: 7. In DNA form, the CDR3 reads TGCAGCGTTGAAGCCACAGGGGGGTTACCCTACGAGCAGTACTTC. Its translation is CSVEATGGLPYEQYF.

The chain employs TRBV12-3 or TRBV12-4 and TRBJ1-1, with 8 bases matching TRBD1. V lost 6 bases to trimming and J lost 5 bases; unmatched junction nucleotides: 17. The CDR3 extends over 17 amino acids. The CDR3: CASSPGQARRARTEAFF. The CDR3 DNA is TGTGCCAGCAGCCCGGGACAGGCGCGACGAGCCAGGACTGAAGCTTTCTTT.

This clonotype was found many times. The genes are TRBV5-5 and TRBJ2-2; TRBD2 matches 8 bases. The CDR3 is 17 amino acids. In germline, CDR1 is SGHKS, CDR2 YYEKEE (reference sequence). Trimming removed 1 base from V and 1 base from J; junction bases left unmatched: 6. The CDR3 nucleotides read TGTGCCAGCAGCTTGATCGCCGGGACTAGGAACACCGGGGAGCTGTTTTTT. This codes for CASSLIAGTRNTGELFF.

This clonotype was counted a single time. This could be a read error, since a much larger clone is one nucleotide away. This is likely a read error, given that the CDR3 carries no conserved phenylalanine or tryptophan at its end. This sequence joins TRBV10-3 and TRBJ2-1; 7 bases fit TRBD1. The CDR3 spans 14 residues. V shed 5 bases and J 8 bases; nucleotides not matched to a gene: 9. Per the germline V gene, CDR1 is ENHRY and CDR2 is SYGVKD. The CDR3 DNA reads as TGTGCCATCAGTCATGACAGGGTTGTAGATGAGCAGTTCTCC. Translating gives CAISHDRVVDEQFS.